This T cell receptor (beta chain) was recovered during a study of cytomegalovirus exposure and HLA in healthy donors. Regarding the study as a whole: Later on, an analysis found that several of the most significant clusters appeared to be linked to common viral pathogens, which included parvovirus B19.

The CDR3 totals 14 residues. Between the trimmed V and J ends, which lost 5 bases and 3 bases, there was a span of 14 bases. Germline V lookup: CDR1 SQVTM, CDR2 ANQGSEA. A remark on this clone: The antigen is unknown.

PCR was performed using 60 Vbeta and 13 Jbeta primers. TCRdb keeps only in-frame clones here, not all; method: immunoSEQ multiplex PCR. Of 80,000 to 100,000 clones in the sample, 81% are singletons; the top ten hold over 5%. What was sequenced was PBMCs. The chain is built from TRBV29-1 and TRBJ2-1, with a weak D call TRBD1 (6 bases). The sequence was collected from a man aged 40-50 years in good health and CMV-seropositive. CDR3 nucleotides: TGCAGCGTTACCGGGACACCTAACTACAATGAGCAGTTCTTC. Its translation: CSVTGTPNYNEQFF.